Below are 12 T cell receptor beta chains sequenced from a single sample in a study of beta chain features in type 1 diabetes. Expressed TCRB transcripts were sequenced after all isolated RNA was converted to cDNA. TCRdb keeps only in-frame clones here, not all; method: immunoSEQ multiplex PCR. In the table there are a few hundred thousand clones, around 9.9% of which are singletons. The sequenced sample was central memory CD4+ T cells from blood. These TCRs come from a man between 18 and 35 years old in good health.

This clone has ten or more counts. The same CDR3 can be traced to other DNA sequences in this sample. For the CDR3, the DNA is TGTGCCAGCAGCTTAGCAGTCTACAATGAGCAGTTCTTC. Its protein product is CASSLAVYNEQFF. The rearrangement joins TRBV7-2 to TRBJ2-1; D not resolved. The CDR3 spans 13 residues. CDR1 SGHTA and CDR2 FQGNSA come from the germline V gene. Trimming took 0 bases from V and 3 from J, leaving 3 bases between them. The entire variable domain, with the rest obtained from reference TRBV7-2 and TRBJ2-1, is as follows: GAGVSQSPSNKVTEKGKDVELRCDPISGHTALYWYRQSLGQGLEFLIYFQGNSAPDKSGLPSDRFSAERTGGSVSTLTIQRTQQEDSAVYLCASSLAVYNEQFFGPGTRLTVL.

In its sample, this clone was seen many times. The chain couples TRBV7-2 to TRBJ2-2, with D possibly being TRBD2 (6 bases). Deletions cut 3 bases from V and 1 base from J, with 9 bases between. The CDR3 covers 15 residues. Looked up from germline, CDR1 is SGHTA and CDR2 is FQGNSA. Here the CDR3 reads CASSLREVNTGELFF. The CDR3 DNA reads as TGTGCCAGCAGCTTGCGGGAAGTGAACACCGGGGAGCTGTTTTTT.

This clone was counted a few times. The germline gene is not matched at one end of the junction; a read error may be the cause. This chain uses TRBV15 with TRBJ2-1; TRBD1 is a possible D gene (6 bases). The CDR3 extends over 15 amino acids. Per the germline V gene, CDR1 is LNHNV and CDR2 is YYDKDF (reference sequence). CDR3 residues: CATRGRGSSFNEQFF. CDR3 nucleotide sequence: TGTGCCACCAGGGGAAGGGGGAGCTCCTTCAATGAGCAGTTCTTC.

This clone appeared a few times. V gene TRBV5-1 combines with J gene TRBJ1-2; tentative D call: TRBD1 (6 bases). Germline V lookup: CDR1 SGHRS, CDR2 YFSETQ. This CDR3 spans 15 amino acids. The ends were cut back, 4 bases at V and 4 bases at J, with 17 bases in the middle. The CDR3 here is CASSPGAEGFYGYTF. The CDR3 DNA sequence: TGCGCCAGCAGCCCGGGGGCAGAAGGGTTCTATGGCTACACCTTC. Full variable domain (outside the CDR3, taken from reference TRBV5-1 and TRBJ1-2): KAGVTQTPRYLIKTRGQQVTLSCSPISGHRSVSWYQQTPGQGLQFLFEYFSETQRNKGNFPGRFSGRQFSNSRSEMNVSTLELGDSALYLCASSPGAEGFYGYTFGSGTRLTVV.

The genes are TRBV13 and TRBJ2-5; perhaps D is TRBD1 or TRBD2 (5 bases each). Germline V lookup: CDR1 PRHDT, CDR2 FYEKMQ (reference sequence). The CDR3 totals 14 residues. V lost 3 bases to trimming and J lost 5 bases, with 13 bases between them. The CDR3 region has the DNA TGTGCCAGCAGCTTCAACCGGGACGACGAGACCCAGTACTTC. Its translation is CASSFNRDDETQYF.

This clone was detected many times. The chain recombines TRBV2 with TRBJ2-3; the D gene is possibly TRBD2 (6 bases). Germline CDR1 is SNHLY and CDR2 is FYNNEI. Trimming cost V 6 bases and J 4 bases, with 17 bases left between them. This CDR3 is 15 amino acids long. CDR3 amino acids: CASSAYGSGADTQYF. As DNA, the CDR3 is TGTGCCAGCAGCGCGTACGGGAGTGGCGCAGATACGCAGTATTTT.

This clone occurred a few times. This chain links TRBV30 with TRBJ2-2; no definite D call. Trimming removed 1 base at V and 6 bases at J, with 12 bases between. From germline, CDR1 is GTSNPN and CDR2 SVGIG (reference sequence). The CDR3 length is 14 residues. The CDR3 DNA sequence: TGTGCCTGGAGTGGGAAAGGAGCTCCCGGGGAGCTGTTTTTT. It specifies CAWSGKGAPGELFF.

The V gene is TRBV14, the J gene TRBJ2-1, with 10 bases that match TRBD2. J gave up 7 bases and V 5 bases, and 2 bases lay outside the gene matches. CDR1 is SGHDN, CDR2 FVKESK, per germline. This CDR3 comprises 13 residues. This chain's CDR3 is CASSEREGNEQFF. The DNA of the CDR3 is TGTGCCAGCAGCGAGCGGGAGGGGAATGAGCAGTTCTTC.

This clone was counted a few times. The CDR3 bases are TGTGCCAGCCTACCGGGACAGGGGGTAAGCAATCAGCCCCAGCATTTT. Translation: CASLPGQGVSNQPQHF. V gene TRBV2 combines with J gene TRBJ1-5; 11 bases map to TRBD1. CDR1 and CDR2 (germline): SNHLY, FYNNEI. Germline trimming cut 8 bases from V and 1 base from J; bases unmatched to any gene: 7. This CDR3 is 16 amino acids long.

The V gene is TRBV30, the J gene TRBJ2-5, with D possibly TRBD1 on 6 matching bases. Deletions cut 8 bases from V and 3 bases from J, with 22 bases between. This CDR3 has 15 amino acids. The V gene's germline CDR1 is GTSNPN and CDR2 SVGIG (reference sequence). As DNA, the CDR3 is TGTGCCGGAAATACAGGGACCATGGTCGAAGAGACCCAGTACTTC. It specifies CAGNTGTMVEETQYF.

The sample holds a few counts of this clone. V usage is TRBV9 and J usage is TRBJ2-2; D is possibly TRBD1 (6 bases). The germline V gene encodes CDR1 SGDLS and CDR2 YYNGEE. There are 16 residues in the CDR3. Trimming took off 4 bases at V and 4 bases at J, with 17 bases between the two ends. The CDR3 DNA is TGTGCCAGCAGCCGAATCCTCGGGACATCCACCGGGGAGCTGTTTTTT. Its protein is CASSRILGTSTGELFF.

The chain is built from TRBV29-1 and TRBJ2-3; D remains ambiguous. V was pared by 4 bases and J by 7 bases, with 6 bases between. This CDR3 spans 10 amino acids. Germline CDR1 is SQVTM and CDR2 is ANQGSEA. This CDR3 is CSVVIYTQYF. CDR3 bases: TGCAGCGTTGTCATATATACGCAGTATTTT.